This TCR beta chain stems from a study of T cell repertoires in ileal Crohn's disease. Turning to the study itself: At surgery, 35% of patients smoked, with median disease duration 7.9 years.

This table comes from immunoSEQ multiplex PCR, and its TCRdb copy is limited to in-frame clones, with some not included. The table has 4,900 or so clones, around nine tenths seen once. Trimming removed 5 bases from V and 11 bases from J; junction bases left unmatched: 12. The CDR3 contains 13 residues. Germline V CDR1 and CDR2: SGHKS, YYEKEE (reference sequence). The chain couples TRBV5-5 to TRBJ1-1; 7 bases align to TRBD1. This sequence originates from an adult with Crohn's disease. Sequencing was carried out using ileal tissue. CDR3 coding DNA: TGTGCCAGCAGGGAACCCAGGGGGTTGGGGGCTTTCTTT. It codes for CASREPRGLGAFF.